Below, 6 T cell receptor beta chains from the same sample are listed, as sequenced in a study of blood T cell repertoires in COVID-19. Data came from immunoSEQ multiplex PCR; TCRdb stores just in-frame clones and leaves some out. The data show about 140,000 clones, roughly 84% seen once. What was sequenced was peripheral blood. The source of these receptors is a man aged 25-45 years with COVID-19, enrolled during active disease.

The genes are TRBV28 and TRBJ2-3; a weak D match, TRBD2 (5 bases). The germline CDR1 and CDR2 sequences are MDHEN and SYDVKM. V gave up 7 bases and J gave up 6 bases, with 17 bases separating them. The CDR3 covers 14 residues. DNA of the CDR3: TGTGCCAGCAAACTAGGGAGACCCGCGGATACGCAGTATTTT. Amino acids: CASKLGRPADTQYF.

The CDR3 DNA reads TGTGCCAGCAGCCCCCGGGCTGTGCTAGCGGGAGTCGATACGCAGTATTTT. Translated: CASSPRAVLAGVDTQYF. The chain links TRBV7-8 to TRBJ2-3; 10 bases are shared with TRBD2. Germline CDR1 reads SGHVS; CDR2 reads FQNEAQ. Germline trimming cut 5 bases from V and 6 bases from J; bases unmatched to any gene: 14. This CDR3 has 17 amino acids. Complete variable domain (other parts from reference TRBV7-8 and TRBJ2-3): GAGVSQSPRYKVAKRGQDVALRCDPISGHVSLFWYQQALGQGPEFLTYFQNEAQLDKSGLPSDRFFAERPEGSVSTLKIQRTQQEDSAVYLCASSPRAVLAGVDTQYFGPGTRLTVL.

This clone is a singleton in its sample. The genes are TRBV3-1 (or the pseudogene TRBV3-2) and TRBJ1-4; D gene uncertain. The V gene's germline CDR1 is LGHDT and CDR2 YNNKEL (reference sequence). V dropped 1 base and J dropped 7 bases, with 10 bases sitting between them. This CDR3 spans 14 amino acids. In DNA form, the CDR3 reads TGTGCCAGCAGCCAAGGTCAGGTGGCTGAAAAACTGTTTTTT. Its translation: CASSQGQVAEKLFF.

The chain links TRBV18 to TRBJ2-1; a possible D gene is TRBD2 (5 bases). V lost 3 bases to trimming and J lost 2 bases, with 11 bases between them. The CDR3 totals 15 residues. Germline V CDR1 and CDR2: KGHSH, LQKENI. The CDR3 DNA follows: TGTGCCAGCTCACCTCAGGCCGGGGCCTACAATGAGCAGTTCTTC. It yields the protein CASSPQAGAYNEQFF.

This clone was counted once. The chain uses TRBV11-2 and TRBJ2-2, with no clear D. This CDR3 has 14 residues. The V and J ends lost 2 bases and 3 bases respectively, with 7 bases between them. Germline CDR1 SGHAT, CDR2 FQNNGV. CDR3 protein: CASSLRSYTGELFF. DNA for the CDR3: TGTGCCAGCAGCTTAAGGAGCTACACCGGGGAGCTGTTTTTT.

The rearrangement uses TRBV7-2 and TRBJ2-3, with D perhaps matching TRBD2 (6 bases). Germline lookup yields CDR1 SGHTA and CDR2 FQGNSA. V dropped 5 bases and J dropped 8 bases, with 8 bases sitting between them. The CDR3 length is 11 residues. The CDR3 region has the DNA TGTGCCAGCAGCCACGGGGGTACGCAGTATTTT. Amino acids: CASSHGGTQYF.